Following are 20 T cell receptor beta chains from one sample sequenced in a study of human T cells and chemical hapten exposure. Time point of the sample: pre-sensitization, week 0. The sample's treatment: therapeutic diphenylcyclopropenone sensitization with weekly scalp DPC. TCRdb analysed the RACE reads with MiXCR anew, one entry per CDR3 protein. The sample yields 95,000 to 100,000 distinct CDR3 sequences, roughly a tenth seen once. Sample: whole blood, taken in connection with sensitization to the hapten diphenylcyclopropenone (DPC). The receptors stem from a woman aged 55-69 years with alopecia areata. Some clones in this sample may be carry-over from other donors' samples.

This clonotype was observed a handful of times. The V call is TRBV20-1, the J call TRBJ2-7; D might be TRBD2 (5 bases). V gave up 3 bases and J gave up 2 bases, with 17 bases separating them. Germline V gene lookup returns CDR1 DFQATT and CDR2 SNEGSKA (reference sequence). There are 15 residues in the CDR3. CDR3 protein: CSASPGNRGTYEQYF. As DNA, the CDR3 is TGCAGTGCTAGCCCCGGGAACCGCGGAACCTACGAGCAGTACTTC.

This clonotype showed up many times. The J gene is TRBJ2-7, the V gene TRBV7-2; no clear D. V lost 5 bases, J lost 3 bases, and 17 bases lay in between. CDR1 and CDR2 from the germline V gene are SGHTA and FQGNSA. The CDR3 has 15 amino acids. The CDR3 nucleotides read TGTGCCAGCAGCACCGCCGGGCTAGTGAACTACGAGCAGTACTTC. It translates to CASSTAGLVNYEQYF.

This rearrangement joins TRBV30 to TRBJ2-1; 12 nucleotides line up with TRBD2. The CDR3 covers 15 residues. Germline-derived CDR1 and CDR2 are GTSNPN and SVGIG (reference sequence). With 3 bases clipped from V and 16 bases from J, the junction kept 16 bases outside the gene matches. This chain's CDR3 is CAWRRPGGLAGGGFF. The CDR3 nucleotides are TGTGCCTGGAGGAGGCCCGGAGGCCTAGCGGGAGGGGGTTTCTTC.

The table lists this clonotype with many counts. The rearrangement links TRBV7-2 to TRBJ1-2; D is uncertain. CDR1 is SGHTA, CDR2 FQGNSA, per germline. Deletions cut 1 base from V and 8 bases from J, with 17 bases between. This CDR3 contains 15 residues. The CDR3 coding sequence is TGTGCCAGCAGCTTAGACCGAGGGTACTCGGGGGGCTACACCTTC. Amino acid sequence: CASSLDRGYSGGYTF.

The chain couples TRBV3-1 to TRBJ1-5; the D gene is possibly TRBD1 (5 bases). The CDR3 is 13 amino acids. Looked up from germline, CDR1 is LGHDT and CDR2 is YNNKEL (reference sequence). The chain's CDR3 is CAAGGYSNQPQHF. In nucleotides, the CDR3 is TGTGCAGCGGGGGGATATAGCAATCAGCCCCAGCATTTT.

The chain carries TRBV28 and TRBJ2-7, with 9 bases matching TRBD2. The CDR3 is 15 residues long. With V trimmed by 7 bases and J by 0 bases, 7 bases remained unmatched. Germline values: CDR1 MDHEN, CDR2 SYDVKM. The DNA for the CDR3 is TGTGCCAGCATTCGGAGCGGGGGGTTCTCCTACGAGCAGTACTTC. Residues: CASIRSGGFSYEQYF.

In this sample, this clonotype turned up many times. The V and J genes are TRBV13 and TRBJ2-7, with 11 positions matching TRBD1. The CDR3 is 16 residues long. V lost 5 bases to trimming and J lost 3 bases; unmatched junction nucleotides: 9. Germline V gene data show CDR1 as PRHDT and CDR2 as FYEKMQ (reference sequence). The CDR3 here is CASSRKPGQGGYEQYF. CDR3 sequence (DNA): TGTGCCAGCAGCCGTAAACCGGGACAGGGGGGCTACGAGCAGTACTTC. The full variable domain, rest sourced from reference TRBV13 and TRBJ2-7, is AAGVIQSPRHLIKEKRETATLKCYPIPRHDTVYWYQQGPGQDPQFLISFYEKMQSDKGSIPDRFSAQQFSDYHSELNMSSLELGDSALYFCASSRKPGQGGYEQYFGPGTRLTVT.

This clonotype was seen repeatedly, ten times or more. V usage is TRBV7-6 and J usage is TRBJ1-1; D might be TRBD1 (5 bases). V shed 1 base and J shed 0 bases, with 9 bases lying between them. CDR3 length: 15 residues. Germline lookup yields CDR1 SGHVS and CDR2 FNYEAQ. The CDR3 loop is CASSLGPGLNTEAFF. CDR3 DNA: TGTGCCAGCAGCTTAGGTCCGGGGCTGAACACTGAAGCTTTCTTT.

This clonotype was detected ten times or more. V and J are TRBV27 and TRBJ1-1; 8 bases map to TRBD1. V lost 6 bases, J lost 4 bases, and 7 bases stayed unmatched. Germline V gene data show CDR1 as MNHEY and CDR2 as SMNVEV (reference sequence). CDR3 length: 14 residues. In DNA, the CDR3 is TGTGCCAGCAGCAGGGGACAGGACCTCACTGAAGCTTTCTTT. Translated: CASSRGQDLTEAFF.

This rearrangement joins TRBV6-5 to TRBJ2-2; D ambiguous. CDR3 size: 12 residues. Germline V gene sequence: CDR1 MNHEY, CDR2 SVGAGI. V lost 10 bases and J lost 8, with 14 bases in between. The CDR3 DNA reads TGTGCCAACCGCGGACCTACGGGGGAGCTGTTTTTT. Protein sequence: CANRGPTGELFF.

This chain joins TRBV7-2 and TRBJ2-1, with D maybe TRBD2 (5 bases). CDR1 is SGHTA, CDR2 FQGNSA, per germline. The CDR3 runs 13 residues. With 5 bases removed from V and 8 bases from J, the gap between germline ends came to 13 bases. The CDR3 DNA reads TGTGCCAGCAGCACGTCACGGGGTGATGAGCAGTTCTTC. It codes for CASSTSRGDEQFF.

J is TRBJ1-2 and V is TRBV7-2; D is unclear. CDR1 SGHTA and CDR2 FQGNSA come from the germline V gene. There are 14 residues in the CDR3. V was shortened by 1 base and J by 7 bases, with 13 bases between the two germline ends. The DNA for the CDR3 is TGTGCCAGCAGCTTAGTTATTGGGGAAGGTGGCTACACCTTC. Amino acids: CASSLVIGEGGYTF.

This clonotype was detected many times. The chain links TRBV20-1 to TRBJ2-1; tentative D call: TRBD2 (5 bases). The ends were cut back, 8 bases at V and 3 bases at J, with 20 bases in the middle. The germline gives CDR1 DFQATT, CDR2 SNEGSKA (reference sequence). This CDR3 is built from 15 residues. The CDR3 region has the DNA TGCAGTTCCTACCGTGCGGGTTCTAGCTACAATGAGCAGTTCTTC. Amino acid sequence: CSSYRAGSSYNEQFF.

This clonotype occurred many times. This rearrangement joins TRBV4-2 to TRBJ2-5; D gene uncertain. Trimming pared 4 bases from V and 3 bases from J, leaving 12 bases between. The length of the CDR3 is 14 residues. CDR1 is LGHNA and CDR2 is YNFKEQ in the germline V gene. CDR3 nucleotides: TGTGCCAGCAGCCCCCGGGCCACAAAAGAGACCCAGTACTTC. This gives the protein CASSPRATKETQYF.

The chain has TRBV7-3 and TRBJ2-3; 10 nucleotides match TRBD2. Germline CDR1 SGHTA, CDR2 FQGTGA. With 3 bases clipped from V and 3 bases from J, the junction kept 6 bases outside the gene matches. CDR3 length equals 16 residues. The CDR3 here is CASSFLSGGATDTQYF. The CDR3 DNA sequence: TGTGCCAGCAGCTTTTTGAGCGGGGGGGCTACAGATACGCAGTATTTT.

At least ten counts were recorded for this clonotype. V and J are TRBV11-2 and TRBJ2-1, with D maybe TRBD2 (6 bases). The CDR3 sequence is 14 residues long. Germline loops: CDR1 SGHAT, CDR2 FQNNGV. Trimming left V 5 bases short and J 12 bases short, with 20 bases between. The CDR3 protein is CASSRRDSQEAQFF. The CDR3 DNA is TGTGCCAGCAGCCGACGGGACTCCCAGGAGGCGCAGTTCTTC. The full variable domain, completed using reference TRBV11-2 and TRBJ2-1, is EAGVAQSPRYKIIEKRQSVAFWCNPISGHATLYWYQQILGQGPKLLIQFQNNGVVDDSQLPKDRFSAERLKGVDSTLKIQPAKLEDSAVYLCASSRRDSQEAQFFGPGTRLTVL.

This clonotype was counted many times. J is TRBJ2-2 and V is TRBV9; unclear D gene. Germline loops: CDR1 SGDLS, CDR2 YYNGEE. V shed 4 bases and J shed 8 bases, with 18 bases lying between them. CDR3 length equals 15 residues. The chain's CDR3 is CASSPVGNLAGELFF. The CDR3 coding sequence is TGTGCCAGCAGCCCCGTGGGTAATTTGGCTGGGGAGCTGTTTTTT. Using reference TRBV9 and TRBJ2-2 for the parts outside the CDR3, the full variable domain is DSGVTQTPKHLITATGQRVTLRCSPRSGDLSVYWYQQSLDQGLQFLIQYYNGEERAKGNILERFSAQQFPDLHSELNLSSLELGDSALYFCASSPVGNLAGELFFGEGSRLTVL.

This chain uses TRBV7-6 with TRBJ2-3; the match to TRBD2 covers 8 bases. The CDR3 consists of 17 residues. With V trimmed by 5 bases and J by 2 bases, 12 bases remained unmatched. Per germline, CDR1 SGHVS and CDR2 FNYEAQ. CDR3 in amino acids: CASSPQGRGVYTDTQYF. CDR3 bases: TGTGCCAGCAGCCCTCAGGGGCGGGGGGTCTACACAGATACGCAGTATTTT.

Many counts were recorded for this clonotype. The chain carries TRBV7-6 and TRBJ1-1, with D possibly matching TRBD1 (5 bases). The CDR3 runs 12 residues. Trimming pared 1 base from V and 7 bases from J, leaving 7 bases between. Germline CDR1 reads SGHVS; CDR2 reads FNYEAQ. The CDR3 DNA reads as TGTGCCAGCAGCTTAGTTGGGGGTGAAGCTTTCTTT. Its protein is CASSLVGGEAFF. Combining the CDR3 with reference TRBV7-6 and TRBJ1-1 gives the whole variable domain GAGVSQSPRYKVTKRGQDVALRCDPISGHVSLYWYRQALGQGPEFLTYFNYEAQQDKSGLPNDRFSAERPEGSISTLTIQRTEQRDSAMYRCASSLVGGEAFFGQGTRLTVV.

The gene calls are TRBV2 and TRBJ1-2; D is ambiguous. CDR1 is SNHLY, CDR2 FYNNEI, per germline. This CDR3 contains 10 residues. V was trimmed by 7 bases and J by 7 bases, leaving 7 bases between them. DNA for the CDR3: TGTGCCAGCACCCTTGGTGGCTACACCTTC. It encodes CASTLGGYTF. Supplemented by reference TRBV2 and TRBJ1-2, the full variable domain reads EPEVTQTPSHQVTQMGQEVILRCVPISNHLYFYWYRQILGQKVEFLVSFYNNEISEKSEIFDDQFSVERPDGSNFTLKIRSTKLEDSAMYFCASTLGGYTFGSGTRLTVV.